This TCR beta chain came from a study of STAT5B mutations in CD4+ large granular lymphocyte leukemia. Trimming stripped 5 bases from V and 7 bases from J, with 12 bases between. Germline V gives CDR1 GTSNPN, CDR2 SVGIG (reference sequence). The CDR3 sequence is 12 residues long. Authors' data handling: The detection floor for productive clonotype frequency was 2.59 x 10-5. Only in-frame clones appear in the TCRdb table, and some are missing; sequencing was by immunoSEQ multiplex PCR. The DNA gave D and trimming, while V, J and clone size come from that table. The table records around 30,000 clones, around 74% of them present only once.

The TCR originated in a human donor in good health. Material: CD4+ T cells from blood buffy coats. The V gene is TRBV30, the J gene TRBJ2-1, with D perhaps being TRBD1 or TRBD2 (5 bases each). CDR3 nucleotides: TGTGCCTGGGGGACCCCAGAGAATGAGCAGTTCTTC. This translates into CAWGTPENEQFF.